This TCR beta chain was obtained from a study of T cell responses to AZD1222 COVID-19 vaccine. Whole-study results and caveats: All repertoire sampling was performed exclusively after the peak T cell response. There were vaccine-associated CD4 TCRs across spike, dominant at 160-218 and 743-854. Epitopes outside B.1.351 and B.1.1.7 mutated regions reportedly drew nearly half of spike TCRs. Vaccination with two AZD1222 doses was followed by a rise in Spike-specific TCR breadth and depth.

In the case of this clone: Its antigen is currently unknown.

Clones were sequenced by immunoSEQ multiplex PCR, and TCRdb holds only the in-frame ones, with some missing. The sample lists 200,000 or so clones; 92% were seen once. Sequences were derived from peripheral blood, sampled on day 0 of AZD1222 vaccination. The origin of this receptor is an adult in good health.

CDR3 bases: TGTGCCAGCAGCCCACGGGGGGGAAGTGGCTACACCTTC. Protein product: CASSPRGGSGYTF. V gene TRBV9 combines with J gene TRBJ1-2; the D gene is possibly TRBD1 (5 bases). Between the trimmed V and J ends, which lost 4 bases and 7 bases, there was a span of 14 bases. In germline, CDR1 is SGDLS, CDR2 YYNGEE. The length of the CDR3 is 13 residues.